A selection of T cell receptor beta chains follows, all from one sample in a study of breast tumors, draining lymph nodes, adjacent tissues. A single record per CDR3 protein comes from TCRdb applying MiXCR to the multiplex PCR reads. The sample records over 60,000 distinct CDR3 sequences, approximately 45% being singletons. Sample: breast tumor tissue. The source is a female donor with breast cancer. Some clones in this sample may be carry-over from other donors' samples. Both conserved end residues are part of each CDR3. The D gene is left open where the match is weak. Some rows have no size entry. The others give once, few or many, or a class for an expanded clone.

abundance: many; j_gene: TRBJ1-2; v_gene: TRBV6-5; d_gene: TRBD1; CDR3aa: CASSLQGGSNVGYTF; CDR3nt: TGTGCCAGCAGCCTCCAGGGGGGCTCTAATGTAGGCTACACCTTC
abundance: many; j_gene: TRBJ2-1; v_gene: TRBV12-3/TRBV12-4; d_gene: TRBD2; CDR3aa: CASSLGTSSEQFF; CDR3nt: TGTGCCAGCAGTTTAGGGACTAGTAGTGAGCAGTTCTTC
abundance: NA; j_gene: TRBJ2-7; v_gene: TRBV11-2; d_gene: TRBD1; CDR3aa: CASSWDRKNEQYF; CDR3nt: TGTGCCAGCAGCTGGGACAGAAAGAACGAGCAGTACTTC
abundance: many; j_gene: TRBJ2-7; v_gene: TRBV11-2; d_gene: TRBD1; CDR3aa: CASSRTGAEQYF; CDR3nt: TGTGCCAGCAGCCGCACAGGGGCCGAGCAGTACTTC
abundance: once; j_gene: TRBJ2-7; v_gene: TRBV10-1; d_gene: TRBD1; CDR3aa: CASSEQAGGHEQYF; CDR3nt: TGCGCCAGCAGTGAGCAGGCAGGGGGCCACGAGCAGTACTTC
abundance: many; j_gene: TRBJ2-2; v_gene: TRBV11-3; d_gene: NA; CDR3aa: CASSLVRPQNTGELFF; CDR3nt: TGTGCCAGCAGCTTAGTTAGACCGCAGAACACCGGGGAGCTGTTTTTT
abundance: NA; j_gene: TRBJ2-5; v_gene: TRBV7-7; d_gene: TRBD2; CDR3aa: CASSPGLAGEAQYF; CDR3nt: TGTGCTAGCAGCCCTGGGCTAGCGGGGGAGGCCCAGTACTTC
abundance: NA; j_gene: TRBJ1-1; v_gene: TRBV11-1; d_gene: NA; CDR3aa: CASSSRARTEAFF; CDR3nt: TGTGCCAGCAGCTCGAGGGCGCGGACTGAAGCTTTCTTT
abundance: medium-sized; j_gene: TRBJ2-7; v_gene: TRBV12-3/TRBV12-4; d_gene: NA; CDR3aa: CASSMTGPYEQYF; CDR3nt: TGTGCCAGCAGCATGACTGGCCCCTACGAGCAGTACTTC
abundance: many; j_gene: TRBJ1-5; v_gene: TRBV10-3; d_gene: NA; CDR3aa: CAISDRGGDQPQHF; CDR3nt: TGTGCCATCAGTGACAGAGGGGGGGATCAGCCCCAGCATTTT
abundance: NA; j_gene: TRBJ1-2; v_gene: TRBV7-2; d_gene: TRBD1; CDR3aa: CASSLVTGGIYGYTF; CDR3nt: TGTGCCAGCAGCTTAGTAACAGGGGGCATCTATGGCTACACCTTC
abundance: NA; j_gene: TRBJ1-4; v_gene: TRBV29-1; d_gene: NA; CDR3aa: CSVGAGWEKLFF; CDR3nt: TGCAGCGTAGGAGCGGGATGGGAAAAACTGTTTTTT
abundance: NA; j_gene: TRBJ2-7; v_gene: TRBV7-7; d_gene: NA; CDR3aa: CASSVRNRSSTDTQYF; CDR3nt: TGTGCCAGCAGCGTACGGAACAGGTCTAGCACAGATACGCAGTACTTC
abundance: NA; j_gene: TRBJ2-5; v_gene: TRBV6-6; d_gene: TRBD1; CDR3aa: CASSYSRTGAQETQYF; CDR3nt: TGTGCCAGCAGTTATTCTCGGACAGGGGCCCAAGAGACCCAGTACTTC
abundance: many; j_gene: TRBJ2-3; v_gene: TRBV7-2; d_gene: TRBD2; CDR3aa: CASSLGLAFTDTQYF; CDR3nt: TGTGCCAGCAGCTTAGGACTAGCATTTACAGATACGCAGTATTTT
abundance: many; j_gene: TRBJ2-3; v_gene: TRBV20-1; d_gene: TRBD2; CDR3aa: CSARGLAGGPRGQYF; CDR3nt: TGCAGTGCTAGGGGACTAGCGGGGGGCCCCCGTGGGCAGTATTTT
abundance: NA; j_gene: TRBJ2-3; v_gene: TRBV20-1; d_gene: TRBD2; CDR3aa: CSDPVSSGGSTDTQYF; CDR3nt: TGCAGTGACCCGGTGAGCAGCGGGGGTTCGACAGATACGCAGTATTTT
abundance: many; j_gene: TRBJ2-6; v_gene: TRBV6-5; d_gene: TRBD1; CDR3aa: CASSYKGQSFSGANVLTF; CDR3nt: TGTGCCAGCAGTTACAAGGGACAGTCCTTCTCTGGGGCCAACGTCCTGACTTTC
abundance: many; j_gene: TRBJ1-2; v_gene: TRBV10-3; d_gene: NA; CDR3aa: CAISESTGGGNTF; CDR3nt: TGTGCCATCAGTGAGTCCACAGGCGGGGGGAACACCTTC
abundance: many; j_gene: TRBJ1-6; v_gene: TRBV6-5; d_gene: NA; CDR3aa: CASSYRAGESPLHF; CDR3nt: TGTGCCAGCAGTTACCGCGCCGGAGAATCACCCCTCCACTTT
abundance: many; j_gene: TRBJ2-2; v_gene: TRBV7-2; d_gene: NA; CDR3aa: CASSLWGVNTGELFF; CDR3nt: TGTGCCAGCAGCTTATGGGGGGTGAACACCGGGGAGCTGTTTTTT
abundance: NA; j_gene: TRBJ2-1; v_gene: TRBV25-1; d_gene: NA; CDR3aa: CASKAGNYGRFF; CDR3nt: TGTGCCAGCAAGGCTGGAAACTACGGGAGGTTCTTC
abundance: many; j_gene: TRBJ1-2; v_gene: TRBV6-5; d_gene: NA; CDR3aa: CASSYSWNLANYGYTF; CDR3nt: TGTGCCAGCAGTTACTCGTGGAACTTAGCTAACTATGGCTACACCTTC
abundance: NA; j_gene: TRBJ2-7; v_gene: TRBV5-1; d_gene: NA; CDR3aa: CASSSLDSSYEQYF; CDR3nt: TGCGCCAGCAGCTCTCTGGACAGCTCCTACGAGCAGTACTTC
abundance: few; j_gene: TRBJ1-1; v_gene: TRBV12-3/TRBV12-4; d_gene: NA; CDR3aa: CASSDQSLEAFF; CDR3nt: TGTGCCAGCAGCGATCAGTCCCTTGAAGCTTTCTTT
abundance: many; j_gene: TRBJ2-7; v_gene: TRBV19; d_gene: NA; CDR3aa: CASSKTDSYSYEQYF; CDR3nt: TGTGCCAGTAGCAAGACGGACAGCTATTCCTACGAGCAGTACTTC
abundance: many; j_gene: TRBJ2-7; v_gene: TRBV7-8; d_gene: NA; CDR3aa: CASSLPGLAYEQYF; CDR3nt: TGTGCCAGCAGCTTACCGGGCTTGGCCTACGAGCAGTACTTC
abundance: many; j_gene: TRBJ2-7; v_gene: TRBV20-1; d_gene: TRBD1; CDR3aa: CSAAGGWDKFEQYF; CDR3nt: TGCAGTGCAGCAGGGGGCTGGGATAAGTTCGAGCAGTACTTC
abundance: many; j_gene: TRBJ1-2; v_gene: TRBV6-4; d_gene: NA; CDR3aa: CASSDTDGNYGYTF; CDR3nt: TGTGCCAGCAGTGATACGGACGGGAACTATGGCTACACCTTC
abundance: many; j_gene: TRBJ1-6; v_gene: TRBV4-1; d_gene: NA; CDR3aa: CASSQVVVSYNSPLHF; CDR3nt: TGCGCCAGCAGCCAAGTGGTGGTGTCCTATAATTCACCCCTCCACTTT
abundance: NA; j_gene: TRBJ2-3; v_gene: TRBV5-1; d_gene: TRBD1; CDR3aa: CASSGGQGGTDTQYF; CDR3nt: TGCGCCAGCAGCGGGGGACAGGGGGGCACAGATACGCAGTATTTT
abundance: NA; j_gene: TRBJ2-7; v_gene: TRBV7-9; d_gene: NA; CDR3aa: CASSPPGKPLNEQYF; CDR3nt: TGTGCCAGCAGCCCTCCCGGCAAGCCATTGAACGAGCAGTACTTC
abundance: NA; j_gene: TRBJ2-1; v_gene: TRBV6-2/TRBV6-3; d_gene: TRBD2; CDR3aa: CASSLPGLIVNEQFF; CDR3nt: TGTGCCAGCAGTCTTCCGGGACTAATAGTCAATGAGCAGTTCTTC
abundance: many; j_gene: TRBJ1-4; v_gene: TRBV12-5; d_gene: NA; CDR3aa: CASGLSQGRANEKLFF; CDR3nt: TGTGCTAGTGGTTTATCTCAAGGGAGGGCTAATGAAAAACTGTTTTTT
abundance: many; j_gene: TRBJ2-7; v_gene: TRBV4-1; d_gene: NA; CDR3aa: CASSLKMSYEQYF; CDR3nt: TGCGCCAGCAGCCTAAAAATGTCCTACGAGCAGTACTTC
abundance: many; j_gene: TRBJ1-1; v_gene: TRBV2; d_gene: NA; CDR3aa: CASSEGWGTEAFF; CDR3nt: TGTGCCAGCAGTGAAGGGTGGGGTACTGAAGCTTTCTTT
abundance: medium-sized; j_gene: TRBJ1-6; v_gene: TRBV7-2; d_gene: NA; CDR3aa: CASSTTGRESSYNSPLHF; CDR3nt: TGTGCCAGCAGCACAACGGGCAGGGAGAGCTCCTATAATTCACCCCTCCACTTT
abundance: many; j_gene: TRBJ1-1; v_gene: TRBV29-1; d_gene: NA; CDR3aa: CSAVRGGTTEAFF; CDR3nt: TGCAGCGCCGTCAGAGGAGGTACCACTGAAGCTTTCTTT
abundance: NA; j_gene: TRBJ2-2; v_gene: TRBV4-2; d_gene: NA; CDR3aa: CASSHHGQGELFF; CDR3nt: TGTGCCAGCAGCCATCACGGACAGGGGGAGCTGTTTTTT
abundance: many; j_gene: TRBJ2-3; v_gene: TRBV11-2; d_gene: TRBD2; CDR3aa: CASSPGLAGGTGTDTQYF; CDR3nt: TGTGCCAGCAGCCCCGGACTAGCGGGGGGGACCGGCACAGATACGCAGTATTTT
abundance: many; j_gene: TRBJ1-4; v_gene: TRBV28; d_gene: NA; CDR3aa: CASSLWGREGKLFF; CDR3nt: TGTGCCAGCAGTTTATGGGGGAGGGAAGGGAAACTGTTTTTT
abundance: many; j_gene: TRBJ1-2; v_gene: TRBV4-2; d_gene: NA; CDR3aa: CASSHTDSRGNYGYTF; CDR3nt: TGTGCCAGCAGCCACACGGACAGTAGGGGTAACTATGGCTACACCTTC
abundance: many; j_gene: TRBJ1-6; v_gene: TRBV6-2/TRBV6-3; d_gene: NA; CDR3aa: CASSSRGISKPSPLHF; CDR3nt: TGTGCCAGCAGTTCGCGGGGAATTAGCAAGCCTTCACCCCTCCACTTT
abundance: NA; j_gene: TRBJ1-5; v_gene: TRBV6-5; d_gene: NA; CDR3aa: CASSHRHF; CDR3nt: TGTGCCAGCAGTCACCGGCATTTT
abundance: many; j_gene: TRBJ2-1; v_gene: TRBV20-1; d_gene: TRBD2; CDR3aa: CSATRTSGNSEQFF; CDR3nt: TGCAGTGCTACGCGGACTAGCGGGAACAGTGAGCAGTTCTTC
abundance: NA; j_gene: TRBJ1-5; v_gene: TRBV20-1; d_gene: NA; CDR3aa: CSGGGSNQPPHF; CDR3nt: TGCAGTGGAGGAGGGAGCAACCAGCCCCCGCATTTT
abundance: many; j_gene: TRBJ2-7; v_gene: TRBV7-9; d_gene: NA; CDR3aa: CASSLYRGPGYEQYF; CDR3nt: TGTGCCAGCAGCCTGTATCGGGGCCCGGGGTACGAGCAGTACTTC
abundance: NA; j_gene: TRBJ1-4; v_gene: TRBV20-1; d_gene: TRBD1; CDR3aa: CSARTGGSSGKLFF; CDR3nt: TGCAGTGCTCGGACAGGGGGGAGCTCTGGAAAACTGTTTTTT
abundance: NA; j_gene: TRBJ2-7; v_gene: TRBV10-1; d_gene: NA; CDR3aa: CASSEMWLGLGEQYF; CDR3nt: TGCGCCAGCAGTGAGATGTGGCTAGGGCTCGGCGAGCAGTACTTC
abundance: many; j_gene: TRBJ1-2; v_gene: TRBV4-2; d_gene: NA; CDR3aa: CASSQAAGSDYGYTF; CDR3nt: TGTGCCAGCAGCCAAGCCGCGGGGTCGGACTATGGCTACACCTTC
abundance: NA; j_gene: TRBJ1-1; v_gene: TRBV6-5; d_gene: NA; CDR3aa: CASSWHRDMNTEASF; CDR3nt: TGTGCCAGCAGTTGGCACCGGGACATGAACACTGAAGCTTCCTTT
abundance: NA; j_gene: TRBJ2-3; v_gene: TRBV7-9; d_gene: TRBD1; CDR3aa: CASSLLPGQETASTDTQYF; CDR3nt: TGTGCCAGCAGCTTACTCCCGGGACAGGAGACAGCTAGCACAGATACGCAGTATTTT
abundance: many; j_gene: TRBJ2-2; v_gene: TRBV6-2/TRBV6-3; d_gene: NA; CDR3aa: CASSYAASRPFF; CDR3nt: TGTGCCAGCAGTTACGCAGCTTCCAGGCCCTTTTTT
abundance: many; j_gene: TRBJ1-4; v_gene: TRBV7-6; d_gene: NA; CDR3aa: CASSLAPPGRRPRTNEKLFF; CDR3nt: TGTGCCAGCAGCTTAGCGCCCCCGGGCCGTCGGCCTCGGACTAATGAAAAACTGTTTTTT
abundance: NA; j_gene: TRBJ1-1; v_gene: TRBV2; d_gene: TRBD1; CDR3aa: CASSSVQTGAYTEAFF; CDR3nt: TGTGCCAGCAGTTCTGTTCAAACAGGGGCGTACACTGAAGCTTTCTTT
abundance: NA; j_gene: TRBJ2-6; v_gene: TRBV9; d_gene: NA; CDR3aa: CASSLTQGKAGANVLTF; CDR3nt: TGTGCCAGCAGCTTAACTCAGGGGAAAGCTGGGGCCAACGTCCTGACTTTC
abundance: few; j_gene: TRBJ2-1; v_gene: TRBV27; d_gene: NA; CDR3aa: CASRVQGLFNEQFF; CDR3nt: TGTGCCAGCAGGGTGCAAGGACTGTTCAATGAGCAGTTCTTC
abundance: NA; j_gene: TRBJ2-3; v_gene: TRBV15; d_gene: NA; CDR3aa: CATSSVPSDTQYF; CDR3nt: TGTGCCACCAGCAGCGTTCCATCAGATACGCAGTATTTT
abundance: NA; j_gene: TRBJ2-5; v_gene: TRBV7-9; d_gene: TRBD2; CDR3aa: CASSQYRAGLAKETQYF; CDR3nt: TGTGCCAGCAGCCAATACAGGGCGGGACTAGCAAAAGAGACCCAGTACTTC